This T cell receptor (beta chain) derives from a study of T cells in pancreatic ductal adenocarcinoma. Overall study results and limits: Tumor samples had fewer productive templates and approximately 8.8-fold fewer unique clonotypes than blood.

This CDR3 region has 14 residues. Per germline, CDR1 SGHRS and CDR2 YFSETQ. V lost 2 bases, J lost 6 bases, and 7 bases stayed unmatched. A remark on this clone: Its antigen is undetermined.

The selected patients with pancreatic ductal adenocarcinoma had surgery but no neoadjuvant therapy. Clones were sequenced by immunoSEQ multiplex PCR, and TCRdb holds only the in-frame ones, with some missing. This table holds about 16,000 clones, around nine tenths found once. What was sequenced was PBMCs. This clonotype was sampled from a human donor with pancreatic ductal adenocarcinoma. This chain connects TRBV5-1 to TRBJ2-7, with 8 bases fitting TRBD1. The CDR3 DNA sequence: TGCGCCAGCAGCTTAGGTCCAGGGGGCCGCGAGCAGTACTTC. The encoded protein is CASSLGPGGREQYF.